One sample yielded the 25 T cell receptor beta chains listed below, sequenced in a study of blood T cell repertoires in COVID-19. Some clones are missing from TCRdb's copy, which holds only in-frame ones; the method was immunoSEQ multiplex PCR. The sample shows over 120,000 clones, approximately 89% of them seen only once. Sequencing input: peripheral blood. Every receptor here comes from a woman between 45 and 65 years old with acute or convalescent COVID-19.

The chain carries TRBV9 and TRBJ2-3; TRBD2 matches at 9 bases. From germline, CDR1 is SGDLS and CDR2 YYNGEE. The CDR3 is made up of 14 amino acids. V shed 3 bases and J 5 bases; nucleotides not matched to a gene: 4. CDR3 residues: CASSASGRLDTQYF. In DNA, the CDR3 is TGTGCCAGCAGCGCAAGCGGGAGGCTAGATACGCAGTATTTT.

The chain joins TRBV28 to TRBJ1-3; D is perhaps TRBD1 (5 bases). CDR1 is MDHEN, CDR2 SYDVKM, per germline. Between the trimmed V and J ends, which lost 3 bases and 0 bases, there was a span of 12 bases. The CDR3 consists of 16 residues. The CDR3 is CASSFSRQNSGNTIYF. CDR3 DNA: TGTGCCAGCAGTTTTTCCCGACAGAACTCTGGAAACACCATATATTTT.

J is TRBJ2-5 and V is TRBV11-3; possibly TRBD2 for D (5 bases). The CDR3 spans 13 residues. Trimming took 3 bases from V and 1 from J, leaving 6 bases between them. Germline V CDR1 and CDR2: SGHNT, YENEEA. DNA of the CDR3: TGTGCCAGCAGCTTCAGCGGCCAAGAGACCCAGTACTTC. Protein: CASSFSGQETQYF.

This chain connects TRBV9 to TRBJ2-5, with 9 nucleotides matching TRBD2. CDR3 length: 16 residues. Losses at the gene ends were 0 bases for V and 4 bases for J; bases not matched to a gene: 7. Germline V gives CDR1 SGDLS, CDR2 YYNGEE. CDR3 nucleotide sequence: TGTGCCAGCAGCGTAGGGAGGACTAGCGTGATAGAGACCCAGTACTTC. Protein sequence: CASSVGRTSVIETQYF. Looking up the rest from reference TRBV9 and TRBJ2-5 gives the full variable domain: DSGVTQTPKHLITATGQRVTLRCSPRSGDLSVYWYQQSLDQGLQFLIQYYNGEERAKGNILERFSAQQFPDLHSELNLSSLELGDSALYFCASSVGRTSVIETQYFGPGTRLLVL.

The chain employs TRBV28 and TRBJ1-5; D might be TRBD1 (6 bases). With 8 bases removed from V and 4 bases from J, the gap between germline ends came to 15 bases. Germline CDR1 reads MDHEN; CDR2 reads SYDVKM. The length of the CDR3 is 14 residues. CDR3 region: CASGRGARNQPQHF. In nucleotides, the CDR3 is TGTGCCAGCGGACGGGGGGCTCGGAATCAGCCCCAGCATTTT.

The chain links TRBV6-4 to TRBJ1-2, with 8 bases lining up with TRBD1. Losses at the gene ends were 6 bases for V and 7 bases for J; bases not matched to a gene: 7. In germline, CDR1 is MRHNA, CDR2 SNTAGT. The CDR3 is 13 residues long. This CDR3 is CASSPGQAGGYTF. In nucleotides, the CDR3 is TGTGCCAGCAGCCCGGGACAGGCGGGTGGCTACACCTTC.

Comments on this clone: The same CDR3 is also encoded by other DNA sequences in this sample. This sequence joins TRBV6-5 and TRBJ2-2, with D unresolved. Trimming left V 3 bases short and J 6 bases short, with 5 bases between. Looked up from germline, CDR1 is MNHEY and CDR2 is SVGAGI. CDR3 length: 12 residues. The CDR3 spells CASSYGPGELFF. CDR3 nucleotide sequence: TGTGCCAGCAGTTATGGCCCCGGGGAGCTGTTTTTT.

This chain joins TRBV3-1 (or the pseudogene TRBV3-2) and TRBJ2-7; 8 positions match TRBD2. V gave up 3 bases and J gave up 7 bases; unmatched junction bases: 11. The CDR3 extends over 15 amino acids. Germline CDR1 and CDR2: LGHDT and YNNKEL (reference sequence). The chain's CDR3 is CASSQPGLGTGEQYF. CDR3 nucleotide sequence: TGTGCCAGCAGCCAGCCGGGACTAGGCACGGGGGAGCAGTACTTC.

The V gene is TRBV10-3, the J gene TRBJ2-6; a weak D match, TRBD1 (5 bases). Trimming removed 3 bases at V and 1 base at J, with 10 bases between. This CDR3 is built from 16 residues. The germline V gene encodes CDR1 ENHRY and CDR2 SYGVKD. CDR3 nucleotide sequence: TGTGCCATCAGTGACCAGGGTCAGTCTGGGGCCAACGTCCTGACTTTC. Its translation: CAISDQGQSGANVLTF.

The chain uses TRBV30 and TRBJ2-7, with D maybe TRBD1 (7 bases). V was pared by 5 bases and J by 7 bases, with 18 bases between. CDR1 is GTSNPN, CDR2 SVGIG, per germline (reference sequence). CDR3 length equals 13 residues. The chain's CDR3 is CAWAQGLRGEQYF. DNA of the CDR3: TGTGCCTGGGCACAGGGGCTACGGGGGGAGCAGTACTTC. Using reference TRBV30 and TRBJ2-7 for the parts outside the CDR3, the full variable domain is SQTIHQWPATLVQPVGSPLSLECTVEGTSNPNLYWYRQAAGRGLQLLFYSVGIGQISSEVPQNLSASRPQDRQFILSSKKLLLSDSGFYLCAWAQGLRGEQYFGPGTRLTVT.

This clone has a handful of counts. V usage is TRBV7-9 and J usage is TRBJ1-2; TRBD1 matches 7 bases. V trimming: 1 base; J trimming: 8 bases; junction bases outside the gene matches: 13. CDR3 size: 16 residues. Germline loops: CDR1 SEHNR, CDR2 FQNEAQ (reference sequence). CDR3 nucleotide sequence: TGTGCCAGCAGCTTAGTGGGACAGCCTATCCGAGAAGGCTACACCTTC. Translating gives CASSLVGQPIREGYTF.

This chain links TRBV30 with TRBJ2-5, with a weak D call TRBD2 (6 bases). CDR3 length: 15 amino acids. Looked up from germline, CDR1 is GTSNPN and CDR2 is SVGIG (reference sequence). V gave up 2 bases and J gave up 4 bases, with 17 bases separating them. CDR3 loop: CAWSSWGDLRETQYF. CDR3 coding DNA: TGTGCCTGGAGTAGTTGGGGGGATCTACGAGAGACCCAGTACTTC.

CDR3 loop: CASSSTGFDGYTF. For the CDR3, the DNA is TGTGCCAGCAGCTCGACAGGGTTTGATGGCTACACCTTC. This rearrangement joins TRBV7-2 to TRBJ1-2; TRBD1 matches 7 bases. The CDR3 extends over 13 amino acids. Per germline, CDR1 SGHTA and CDR2 FQGNSA. The ends lost 4 bases at V and 6 bases at J; junction bases unmatched: 5.

The chain combines TRBV7-3 with TRBJ2-1; a weak D match, TRBD2 (5 bases). Between the trimmed V and J ends, which lost 1 base and 0 bases, there was a span of 10 bases. This CDR3 spans 16 amino acids. CDR1 and CDR2 from the germline V gene are SGHTA and FQGTGA. CDR3 sequence: CASSLSGSSSYNEQFF. CDR3 nucleotide sequence: TGTGCCAGCAGCTTAAGCGGGTCCAGCTCCTACAATGAGCAGTTCTTC.

This clone has just one count. This sequence joins TRBV10-3 and TRBJ1-4; TRBD1 matches 7 bases. Unmatched junction bases numbered 6, after V lost 7 bases and J lost 7 bases. The CDR3 spans 13 residues. The germline V gene has CDR1 ENHRY and CDR2 SYGVKD. The CDR3 coding sequence is TGTGCCATCAAGGGGGCGCAGGCTGAAAAACTGTTTTTT. Encoded protein: CAIKGAQAEKLFF.

In this sample, this clone turned up once. The chain uses TRBV6-4 and TRBJ1-1; perhaps TRBD1 as D (5 bases). CDR3 length: 14 amino acids. V gave up 4 bases and J gave up 10 bases, with 19 bases separating them. The germline CDR1 and CDR2 sequences are MRHNA and SNTAGT. The CDR3: CASSGGEGLRGAFF. CDR3 DNA sequence: TGTGCCAGCAGTGGAGGGGAGGGGCTTCGGGGAGCTTTCTTT.

This clone was recorded once. The junction does not match germline at one end; this may be a read error. The chain couples TRBV7-7 to TRBJ2-2, with no clear D. The length of the CDR3 is 17 residues. From germline, CDR1 is SSHAT and CDR2 FNYEAQ (reference sequence). CDR3 loop: CASSPSLFLANTGELFF. The CDR3 DNA is TGTGCTAGCAGCCCATCCCTCTTTTTAGCGAACACCGGGGAGCTGTTTTTT.

The chain links TRBV18 to TRBJ2-1; 12 nucleotides line up with TRBD1. With V trimmed by 5 bases and J by 8 bases, 4 bases remained unmatched. The CDR3 has 14 residues. Germline CDR1 KGHSH, CDR2 LQKENI. The CDR3 sequence: CASSSGQGAYEQFF. The CDR3 region has the DNA TGTGCCAGCTCATCGGGACAGGGGGCCTATGAGCAGTTCTTC.

The chain recombines TRBV7-8 with TRBJ1-5; no definite D call. The CDR3 is made up of 14 amino acids. Germline values: CDR1 SGHVS, CDR2 FQNEAQ. V was shortened by 6 bases and J by 0 bases, with 9 bases between the two germline ends. CDR3 bases: TGTGCCAGCAGTCAGGCGTATAGCAATCAGCCCCAGCATTTT. Translating it yields CASSQAYSNQPQHF.

This rearrangement joins TRBV27 to TRBJ1-1; D call uncertain. Per the germline V gene, CDR1 is MNHEY and CDR2 is SMNVEV (reference sequence). Trimming took 2 bases from V and 3 from J, leaving 10 bases between them. CDR3 length: 14 residues. The CDR3 spells CASSLRGLYTEAFF. CDR3 bases: TGTGCCAGCAGTTTAAGAGGCCTGTACACTGAAGCTTTCTTT.

The V call is TRBV5-4, the J call TRBJ1-1; the D is unclear. The CDR3 has 13 residues. Germline loops: CDR1 SGHNT, CDR2 YYREEE (reference sequence). V lost 2 bases and J lost 0, with 5 bases in between. This CDR3 reads CASSLQMNTEAFF. The CDR3 DNA is TGTGCCAGCAGCTTACAGATGAACACTGAAGCTTTCTTT. Full variable domain (remainder filled in from reference TRBV5-4 and TRBJ1-1): ETGVTQSPTHLIKTRGQQVTLRCSSQSGHNTVSWYQQALGQGPQFIFQYYREEENGRGNFPPRFSGLQFPNYSSELNVNALELDDSALYLCASSLQMNTEAFFGQGTRLTVV.

This clone showed up just a few times. The junction departs from germline at one end; a sequencing error may be responsible. The chain couples TRBV6-1 to TRBJ1-2, with TRBD1 as a possible D gene (5 bases). The length of the CDR3 is 12 residues. CDR1 MNHNS and CDR2 SASEGT come from the germline V gene. The CDR3 nucleotides read TGTGCCAGCAGTGAAAGTACAGGCAACGGGCATTTC. Translation gives CASSESTGNGHF.

This sequence joins TRBV4-2 and TRBJ1-5; D not certain. CDR1 and CDR2 (germline): LGHNA, YNFKEQ. The CDR3 covers 15 residues. V shed 1 base and J shed 4 bases, with 11 bases lying between them. As DNA, the CDR3 is TGTGCCAGCAGCCAAGCCCGCGGAGGGAATCAGCCCCAGCATTTT. Protein product: CASSQARGGNQPQHF.

For the CDR3, the DNA is TGTGCCAGCCTACGAAGCGGGAGCGTCACAGATACGCAGTATTTT. Translation: CASLRSGSVTDTQYF. V gene TRBV6-5 combines with J gene TRBJ2-3; TRBD2 aligns across 8 bases. V was clipped by 8 bases and J by 2 bases; unmatched bases: 9. In germline, CDR1 is MNHEY, CDR2 SVGAGI. CDR3 size: 15 residues.

V is TRBV7-9 and J is TRBJ2-3; 7 nucleotides line up with TRBD1. Germline CDR1 SEHNR, CDR2 FQNEAQ (reference sequence). V lost 5 bases, J lost 1 base, and 0 bases stayed unmatched. The CDR3 contains 13 residues. CDR3 residues: CASSGQGTDTQYF. The CDR3 DNA sequence: TGTGCCAGCAGCGGACAGGGCACAGATACGCAGTATTTT.